Below are 21 T cell receptor beta chains sequenced from a single sample in a study of T-cell memory formation after mild COVID-19. TCRdb used MiXCR to reprocess the 5' RACE reads, holding one entry per CDR3 protein. The table records almost 350,000 distinct CDR3 sequences, 20% to 25% of them present only once. The sample comprised PBMCs or a T cell subset sorted from them (not recorded which). Receptors originate from a man between 18 and 29 years old who had mild COVID-19 (a few samples of this study predate the infection). Cell type and time point are not known.

This clonotype was picked up a small number of times. The gene calls are TRBV12-5 and TRBJ2-5, with 11 bases aligning to TRBD1. CDR1 is LGHNT and CDR2 is FRNRAP in the germline V gene. The CDR3 loop spans 16 amino acids. V shed 6 bases and J 4 bases; nucleotides not matched to a gene: 10. The CDR3 DNA reads as TGTGCTAGTGGACACCTGGACAGGGGGCGTCGAGAGACCCAGTACTTC. Translated, it gives CASGHLDRGRRETQYF.

The chain has TRBV12-3 or TRBV12-4 and TRBJ2-5, with 7 nucleotides matching TRBD2. Losses at the gene ends were 5 bases for V and 2 bases for J; bases not matched to a gene: 5. The CDR3 length is 14 residues. CDR3 in amino acids: CASSPWTSQETQYF. CDR3 nucleotide sequence: TGTGCCAGCAGTCCCTGGACTAGTCAAGAGACCCAGTACTTC.

This clonotype occurred a few times. V gene TRBV7-2 combines with J gene TRBJ1-2; TRBD1 matches 7 bases. The germline CDR1 and CDR2 sequences are SGHTA and FQGNSA. This CDR3 has 14 residues. V was clipped by 4 bases and J by 4 bases; unmatched bases: 6. The CDR3 DNA reads as TGTGCCAGCAGCTACAGGGGATCTGCCTATGGCTACACCTTC. It yields the protein CASSYRGSAYGYTF.

The gene calls are TRBV7-8 and TRBJ2-7, with D maybe TRBD1 (6 bases). Looked up from germline, CDR1 is SGHVS and CDR2 is FQNEAQ. This CDR3 spans 15 amino acids. The germline V and J ends were trimmed by 5 bases and 7 bases, with 21 bases remaining between them. The CDR3 nucleotides are TGTGCCAGCAGCCCCGCTGAGGGGGTAACGCGGGAGCAGTACGTC. Residues: CASSPAEGVTREQYV.

This clonotype has more than one count but fewer than ten. This chain connects TRBV4-1 to TRBJ2-3; D uncertain. The CDR3 is 13 residues long. Trimming took 6 bases from V and 1 from J, leaving 8 bases between them. The V gene's germline CDR1 is MGHRA and CDR2 YSYEKL. CDR3 amino acids: CASRTAGTDTQYF. CDR3 nucleotides: TGCGCCAGCAGGACGGCGGGCACAGATACGCAGTATTTT.

There are many counts of this clonotype. One junction end disagrees with the germline gene, perhaps due to a read error. This chain joins TRBV5-1 and TRBJ2-3; no firm D call. The CDR3 consists of 15 residues. Germline CDR1 reads SGHRS; CDR2 reads YFSETQ. The CDR3 sequence: CASSLDGTSTDTQYF. CDR3 nucleotide sequence: TGTGCCAGCAGCTTAGACGGAACTAGCACAGATACGCAGTATTTT.

The CDR3 region is CASSRTGEGYEQFF. The CDR3 nucleotides read TGTGCCAGCAGCCGGACAGGGGAGGGGTATGAGCAGTTCTTC. The V and J genes are TRBV6-5 and TRBJ2-1; 9 bases line up with TRBD1. The V gene's germline CDR1 is MNHEY and CDR2 SVGAGI. This CDR3 has 14 residues. With 6 bases clipped from V and 8 bases from J, the junction kept 8 bases outside the gene matches.

This clonotype appeared many times. The gene calls are TRBV7-9 and TRBJ2-1; no clear D. Trimming left V 1 base short and J 8 bases short, with 12 bases between. The CDR3 contains 14 residues. Germline V gene lookup returns CDR1 SEHNR and CDR2 FQNEAQ (reference sequence). Here the CDR3 DNA reads TGTGCCAGCAGCTTAGGTGCATTCACCGATGAGCAGTTCTTC. It is translated as CASSLGAFTDEQFF.

V gene TRBV7-9 combines with J gene TRBJ2-5; 8 nucleotides line up with TRBD1. The length of the CDR3 is 14 residues. Germline V lookup: CDR1 SEHNR, CDR2 FQNEAQ (reference sequence). The V and J ends lost 4 bases and 2 bases, in that order; junction bases with no gene match: 3. Here the CDR3 reads CASSSGTGQETQYF. Written as DNA, the CDR3 is TGTGCCAGCAGCTCAGGGACAGGACAAGAGACCCAGTACTTC.

The gene calls are TRBV11-2 and TRBJ2-5; 8 bases line up with TRBD2. This CDR3 is 15 amino acids long. In germline, CDR1 is SGHAT, CDR2 FQNNGV. V lost 5 bases and J lost 0; bases outside the gene matches: 5. The CDR3: CASSPETSDQETQYF. CDR3 coding DNA: TGTGCCAGCAGCCCAGAGACTAGCGACCAAGAGACCCAGTACTTC.

The chain carries TRBV20-1 and TRBJ2-7; no definite D call. Trimming cost V 2 bases and J 2 bases, with 16 bases left between them. Germline CDR1 DFQATT, CDR2 SNEGSKA (reference sequence). The CDR3 consists of 15 residues. The CDR3 reads CSARNNQIITYEQYV. The CDR3 DNA sequence: TGCAGTGCTAGAAACAACCAGATTATTACCTACGAGCAGTACGTC.

This chain uses TRBV20-1 with TRBJ2-1; D gene unclear. Germline values: CDR1 DFQATT, CDR2 SNEGSKA (reference sequence). The CDR3 is 11 amino acids. V was shortened by 0 bases and J by 8 bases, with 5 bases between the two germline ends. Written as DNA, the CDR3 is TGCAGTGCTAGAGATAGGGATGAGCAGTTCTTC. Its translation: CSARDRDEQFF.

This clonotype was observed a few times. The genes are TRBV28 and TRBJ2-7; unclear D gene. V lost 2 bases and J lost 8, with 13 bases in between. Germline V lookup: CDR1 MDHEN, CDR2 SYDVKM. This CDR3 is built from 13 residues. CDR3 sequence (DNA): TGTGCCAGCAGTTTAACCGGAGCTGTGAAGCAGTACGTC. It is translated as CASSLTGAVKQYV.

The J gene is TRBJ1-6, the V gene TRBV20-1; a possible D gene is TRBD1 (5 bases). This CDR3 region has 13 residues. The ends were cut back, 3 bases at V and 7 bases at J, with 10 bases in the middle. CDR1 is DFQATT and CDR2 is SNEGSKA in the germline V gene (reference sequence). DNA of the CDR3: TGCAGTGCTAGTAGGGGCGAGAATTCACCCCTCCACTTT. It codes for CSASRGENSPLHF.

This sequence joins TRBV6-5 and TRBJ1-5; D call uncertain. V was cut by 6 bases and J by 5 bases, with 11 bases left in between. The CDR3 runs 13 residues. Germline loops: CDR1 MNHEY, CDR2 SVGAGI. CDR3 in DNA: TGTGCCAGCAGCCTATTCACCGATCAGCCCCAGCATTTT. Amino acids: CASSLFTDQPQHF.

V is TRBV29-1 and J is TRBJ1-4; 7 positions agree with TRBD1. Germline V gene lookup returns CDR1 SQVTM and CDR2 ANQGSEA. Trimming at V came to 2 bases and at J to 3 bases, leaving 3 bases not matched to a gene. This CDR3 spans 14 amino acids. CDR3 sequence: CSVERGQANEKLFF. The CDR3 DNA reads as TGCAGCGTTGAAAGGGGGCAGGCTAATGAAAAACTGTTTTTT.

The genes are TRBV7-2 and TRBJ2-1; TRBD2 is a possible D gene (5 bases). CDR1 SGHTA and CDR2 FQGNSA come from the germline V gene. This CDR3 has 13 amino acids. V lost 5 bases and J lost 5, with 10 bases in between. The CDR3 DNA follows: TGTGCCAGCAGCATCGGACTGGACAATGAGCAGTTCTTC. Its protein is CASSIGLDNEQFF.

This clonotype was picked up many times. This chain links TRBV5-1 with TRBJ2-3; no firm D call. Germline CDR1 and CDR2: SGHRS and YFSETQ. Trimming pared 4 bases from V and 5 bases from J, leaving 11 bases between. The length of the CDR3 is 13 residues. The CDR3 region is CASSIDPLDTQYF. DNA for the CDR3: TGCGCCAGCAGCATAGACCCTTTAGATACGCAGTATTTT. The whole variable domain, remainder taken from reference TRBV5-1 and TRBJ2-3, is KAGVTQTPRYLIKTRGQQVTLSCSPISGHRSVSWYQQTPGQGLQFLFEYFSETQRNKGNFPGRFSGRQFSNSRSEMNVSTLELGDSALYLCASSIDPLDTQYFGPGTRLTVL.

The chain combines TRBV12-3 or TRBV12-4 with TRBJ2-1; TRBD2 matches 9 bases. CDR3 length equals 13 residues. The J segment lost 15 bases and the V segment lost 6 bases, leaving 12 bases of the junction unmatched. CDR3 in amino acids: CASSPPGLAPRFF. Here the CDR3 DNA reads TGTGCCAGCAGCCCACCGGGACTAGCCCCTCGGTTCTTC.

This clonotype came up many times. The genes are TRBV5-4 and TRBJ2-3; either TRBD1 or TRBD2 may supply D (5 bases each). Trimming removed 4 bases at V and 0 bases at J, with 6 bases between. The CDR3 is 13 residues long. From germline, CDR1 is SGHNT and CDR2 YYREEE (reference sequence). CDR3 DNA sequence: TGTGCCAGCAGCGGGGACAGCACAGATACGCAGTATTTT. It yields the protein CASSGDSTDTQYF.

Only a few counts were recorded for this clonotype. This chain uses TRBV20-1 with TRBJ2-3; TRBD1 aligns across 11 bases. The germline V gene encodes CDR1 DFQATT and CDR2 SNEGSKA (reference sequence). The CDR3 runs to 17 residues. V dropped 3 bases and J dropped 3; count of bases not matched to a gene: 11. The CDR3 is CSASIGQGARFTDTQYF. The CDR3 DNA follows: TGCAGTGCTAGCATCGGACAGGGGGCGAGATTTACAGATACGCAGTATTTT.